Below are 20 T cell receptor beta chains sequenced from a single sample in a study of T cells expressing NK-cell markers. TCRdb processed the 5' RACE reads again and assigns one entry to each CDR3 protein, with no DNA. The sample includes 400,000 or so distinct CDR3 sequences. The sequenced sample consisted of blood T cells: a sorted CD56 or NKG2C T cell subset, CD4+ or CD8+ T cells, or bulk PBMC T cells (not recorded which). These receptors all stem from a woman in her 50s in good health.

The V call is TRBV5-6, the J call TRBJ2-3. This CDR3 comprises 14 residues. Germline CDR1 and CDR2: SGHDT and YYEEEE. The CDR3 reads CASSLVGSSDTQYF.

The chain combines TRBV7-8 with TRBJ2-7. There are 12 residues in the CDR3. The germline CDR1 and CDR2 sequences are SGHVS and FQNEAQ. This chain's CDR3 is CASSAGYYEQYF.

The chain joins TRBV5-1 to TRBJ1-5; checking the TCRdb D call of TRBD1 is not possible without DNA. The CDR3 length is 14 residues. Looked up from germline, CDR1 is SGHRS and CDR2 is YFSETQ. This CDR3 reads CASSLSGDDQPQHF.

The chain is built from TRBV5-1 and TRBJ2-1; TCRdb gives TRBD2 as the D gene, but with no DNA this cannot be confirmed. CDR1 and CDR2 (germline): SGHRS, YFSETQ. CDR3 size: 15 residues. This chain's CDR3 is CASSLAERENNEQFF.

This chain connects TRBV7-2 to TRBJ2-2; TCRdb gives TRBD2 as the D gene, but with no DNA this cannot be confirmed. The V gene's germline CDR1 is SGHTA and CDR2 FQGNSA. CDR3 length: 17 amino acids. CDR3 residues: CASSRTSGGANTGELFF.

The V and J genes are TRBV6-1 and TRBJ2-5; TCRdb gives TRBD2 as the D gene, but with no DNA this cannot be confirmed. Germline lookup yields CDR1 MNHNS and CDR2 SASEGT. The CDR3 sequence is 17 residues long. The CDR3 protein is CASSEAPWTSRQETQYF.

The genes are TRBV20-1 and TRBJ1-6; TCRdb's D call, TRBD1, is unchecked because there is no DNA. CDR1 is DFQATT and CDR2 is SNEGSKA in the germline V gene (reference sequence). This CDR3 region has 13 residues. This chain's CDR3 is CSARNPGASPLHF.

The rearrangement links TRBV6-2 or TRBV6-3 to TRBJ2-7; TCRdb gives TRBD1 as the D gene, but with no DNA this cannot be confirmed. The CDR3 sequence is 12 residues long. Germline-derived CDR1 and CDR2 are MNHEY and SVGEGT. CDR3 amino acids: CASSQDREKQYF.

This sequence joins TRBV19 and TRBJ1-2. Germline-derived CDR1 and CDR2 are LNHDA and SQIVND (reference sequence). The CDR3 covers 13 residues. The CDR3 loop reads CASSIVRDIGYTF. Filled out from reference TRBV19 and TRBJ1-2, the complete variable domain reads DGGITQSPKYLFRKEGQNVTLSCEQNLNHDAMYWYRQDPGQGLRLIYYSQIVNDFQKGDIAEGYSVSREKKESFPLTVTSAQKNPTAFYLCASSIVRDIGYTFGSGTRLTVV.

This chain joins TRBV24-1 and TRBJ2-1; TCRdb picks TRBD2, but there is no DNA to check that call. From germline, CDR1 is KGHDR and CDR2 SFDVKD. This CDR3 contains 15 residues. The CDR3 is CATSPTSGAYNEQFF.

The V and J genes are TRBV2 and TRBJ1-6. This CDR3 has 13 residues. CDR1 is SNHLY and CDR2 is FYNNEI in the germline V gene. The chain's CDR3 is CASTEIYNSPLHF.

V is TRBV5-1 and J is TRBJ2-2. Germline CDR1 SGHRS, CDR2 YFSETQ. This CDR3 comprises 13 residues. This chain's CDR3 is CASSIRRGGELFF.

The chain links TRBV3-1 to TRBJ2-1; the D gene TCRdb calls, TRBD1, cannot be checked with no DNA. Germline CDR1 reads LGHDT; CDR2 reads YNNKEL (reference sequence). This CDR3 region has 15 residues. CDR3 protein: CASSQVSLPGNEQFF.

CDR3 protein: CASSQELQVRPQHF. The chain joins TRBV3-1 to TRBJ1-5. This CDR3 has 14 residues. Germline values: CDR1 LGHDT, CDR2 YNNKEL (reference sequence).

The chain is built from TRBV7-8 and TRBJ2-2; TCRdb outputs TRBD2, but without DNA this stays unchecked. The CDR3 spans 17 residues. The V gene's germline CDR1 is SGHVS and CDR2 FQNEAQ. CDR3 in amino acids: CASSLVALAGAPGELFF.

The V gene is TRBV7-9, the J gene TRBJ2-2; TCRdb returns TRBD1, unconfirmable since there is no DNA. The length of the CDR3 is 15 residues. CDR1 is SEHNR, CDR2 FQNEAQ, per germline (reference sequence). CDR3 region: CASRAGTFNTGELFF.

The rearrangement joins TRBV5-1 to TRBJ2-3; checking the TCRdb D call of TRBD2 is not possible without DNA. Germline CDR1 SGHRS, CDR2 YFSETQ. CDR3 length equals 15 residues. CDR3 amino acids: CASSTSSGAVGTQYF.

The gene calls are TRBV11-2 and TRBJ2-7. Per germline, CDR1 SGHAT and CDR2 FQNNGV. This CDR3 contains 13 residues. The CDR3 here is CASSNSNSYEQYF.

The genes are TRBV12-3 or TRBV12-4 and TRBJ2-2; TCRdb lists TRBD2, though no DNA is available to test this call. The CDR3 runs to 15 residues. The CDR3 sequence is CASSLGGGPIGELFF.

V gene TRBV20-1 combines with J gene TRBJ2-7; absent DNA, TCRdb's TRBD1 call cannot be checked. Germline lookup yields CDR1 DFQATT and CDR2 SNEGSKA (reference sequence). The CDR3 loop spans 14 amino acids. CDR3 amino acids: CSAEDRGSSYEQYF.